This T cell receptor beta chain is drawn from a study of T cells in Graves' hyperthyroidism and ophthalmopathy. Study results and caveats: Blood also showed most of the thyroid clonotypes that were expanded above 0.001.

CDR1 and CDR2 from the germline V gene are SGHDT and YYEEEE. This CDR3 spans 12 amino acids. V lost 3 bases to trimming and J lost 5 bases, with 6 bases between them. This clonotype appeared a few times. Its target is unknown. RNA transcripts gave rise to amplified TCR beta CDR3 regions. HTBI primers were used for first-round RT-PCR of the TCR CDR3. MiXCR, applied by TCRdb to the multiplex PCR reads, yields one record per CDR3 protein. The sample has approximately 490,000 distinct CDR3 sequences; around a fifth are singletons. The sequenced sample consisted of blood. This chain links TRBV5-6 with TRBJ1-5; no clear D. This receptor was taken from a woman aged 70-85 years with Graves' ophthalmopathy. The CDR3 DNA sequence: TGTGCCAGCAGCTCACCCTATCAGCCCCAGCATTTT. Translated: CASSSPYQPQHF.